This T cell receptor (beta chain) was sequenced for a study of control samples from healthy donors and cancer patients. This clone has only a few counts. The table came from immunoSEQ multiplex PCR; TCRdb's copy has only in-frame clones and leaves some out. The top ten hold around 20% of the sample, which has 65,000 to 100,000 clones, about 90% seen once. Sequenced input: blood. This clonotype was sampled from a man aged 50-59 years in good health.

Here the CDR3 reads CAISPRLAGDNEQFF. CDR3 DNA sequence: TGTGCCATCAGCCCCCGACTAGCAGGGGACAATGAGCAGTTCTTC. The chain employs TRBV10-3 and TRBJ2-1; a possible D gene is TRBD2 (7 bases). CDR1 ENHRY and CDR2 SYGVKD come from the germline V gene. This CDR3 has 15 amino acids. The germline V and J ends were trimmed by 6 bases and 5 bases, with 17 bases remaining between them.